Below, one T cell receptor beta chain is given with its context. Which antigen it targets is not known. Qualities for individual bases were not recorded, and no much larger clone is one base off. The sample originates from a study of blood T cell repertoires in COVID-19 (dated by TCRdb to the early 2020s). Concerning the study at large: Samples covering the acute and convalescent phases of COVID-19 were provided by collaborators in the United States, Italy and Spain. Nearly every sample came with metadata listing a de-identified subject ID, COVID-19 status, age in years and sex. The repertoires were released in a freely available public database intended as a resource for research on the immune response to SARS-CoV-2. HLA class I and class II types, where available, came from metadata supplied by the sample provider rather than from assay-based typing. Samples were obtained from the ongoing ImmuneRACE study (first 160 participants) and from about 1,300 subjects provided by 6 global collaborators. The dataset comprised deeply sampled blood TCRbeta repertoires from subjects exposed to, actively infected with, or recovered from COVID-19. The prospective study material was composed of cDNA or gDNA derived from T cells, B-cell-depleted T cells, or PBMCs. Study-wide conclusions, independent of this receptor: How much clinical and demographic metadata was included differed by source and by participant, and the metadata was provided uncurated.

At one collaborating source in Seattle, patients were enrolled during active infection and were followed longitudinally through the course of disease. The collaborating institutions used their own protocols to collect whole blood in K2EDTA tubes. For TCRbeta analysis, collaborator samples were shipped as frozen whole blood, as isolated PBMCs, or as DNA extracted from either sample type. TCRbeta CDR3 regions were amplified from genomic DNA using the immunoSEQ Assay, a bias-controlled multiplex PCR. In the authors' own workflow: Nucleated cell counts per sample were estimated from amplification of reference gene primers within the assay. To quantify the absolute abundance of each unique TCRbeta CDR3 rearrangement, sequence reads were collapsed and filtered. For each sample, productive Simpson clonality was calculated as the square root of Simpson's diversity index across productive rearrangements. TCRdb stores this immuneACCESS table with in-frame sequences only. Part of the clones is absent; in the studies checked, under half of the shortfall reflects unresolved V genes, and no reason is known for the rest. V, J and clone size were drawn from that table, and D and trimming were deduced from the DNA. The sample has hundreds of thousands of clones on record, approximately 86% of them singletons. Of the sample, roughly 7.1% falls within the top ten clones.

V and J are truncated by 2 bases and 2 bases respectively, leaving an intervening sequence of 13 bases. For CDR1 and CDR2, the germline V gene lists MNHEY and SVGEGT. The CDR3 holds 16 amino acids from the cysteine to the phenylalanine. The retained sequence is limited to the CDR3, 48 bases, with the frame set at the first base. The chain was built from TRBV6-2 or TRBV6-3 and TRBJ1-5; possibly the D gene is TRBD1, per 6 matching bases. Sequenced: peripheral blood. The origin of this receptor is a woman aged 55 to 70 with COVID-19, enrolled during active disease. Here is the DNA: TGTGCCAGCAGTTACCCCGGACAGTTTGGCAATCAGCCCCAGCATTTT. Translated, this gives CASSYPGQFGNQPQHF.